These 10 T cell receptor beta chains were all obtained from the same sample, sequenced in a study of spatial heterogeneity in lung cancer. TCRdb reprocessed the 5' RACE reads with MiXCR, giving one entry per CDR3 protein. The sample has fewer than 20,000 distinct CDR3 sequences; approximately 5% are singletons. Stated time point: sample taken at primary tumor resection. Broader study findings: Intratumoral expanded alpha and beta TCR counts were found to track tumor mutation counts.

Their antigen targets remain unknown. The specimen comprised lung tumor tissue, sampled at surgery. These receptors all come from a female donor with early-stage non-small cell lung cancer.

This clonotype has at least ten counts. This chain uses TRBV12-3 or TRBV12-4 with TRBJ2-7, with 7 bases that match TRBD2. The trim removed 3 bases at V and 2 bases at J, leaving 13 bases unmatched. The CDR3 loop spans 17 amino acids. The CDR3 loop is CASSLDEWASGAYEQYF. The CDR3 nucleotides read TGTGCCAGCAGTTTGGACGAATGGGCTAGCGGAGCCTACGAGCAGTACTTC.

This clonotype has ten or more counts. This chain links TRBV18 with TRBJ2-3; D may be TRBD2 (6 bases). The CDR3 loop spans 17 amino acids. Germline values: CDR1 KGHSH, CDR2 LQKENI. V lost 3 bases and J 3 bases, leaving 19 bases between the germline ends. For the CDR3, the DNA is TGTGCCAGCTCACCCCCCATGGGACCGGGAGCGACAGATACGCAGTATTTT. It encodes CASSPPMGPGATDTQYF.

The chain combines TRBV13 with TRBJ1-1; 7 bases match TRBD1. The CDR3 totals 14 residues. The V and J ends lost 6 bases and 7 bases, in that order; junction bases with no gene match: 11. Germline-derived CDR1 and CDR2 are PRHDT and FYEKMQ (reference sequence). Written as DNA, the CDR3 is TGTGCCAGCAGTTTCGGGACAGAGGATAATGAAGCTTTCTTT. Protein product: CASSFGTEDNEAFF.

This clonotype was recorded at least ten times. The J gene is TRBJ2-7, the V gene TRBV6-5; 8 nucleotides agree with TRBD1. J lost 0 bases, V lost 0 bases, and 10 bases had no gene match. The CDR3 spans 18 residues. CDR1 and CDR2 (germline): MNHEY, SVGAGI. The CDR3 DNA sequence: TGTGCCAGCAGTTACTCATCAAGCGCTACAGGGGGCTCCTACGAGCAGTACTTC. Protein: CASSYSSSATGGSYEQYF.

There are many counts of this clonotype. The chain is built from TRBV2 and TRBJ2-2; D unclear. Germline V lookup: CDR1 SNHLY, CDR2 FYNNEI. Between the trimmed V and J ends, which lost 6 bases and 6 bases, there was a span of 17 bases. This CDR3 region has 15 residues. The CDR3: CASSRPEVMPGELFF. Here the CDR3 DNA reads TGTGCCAGCAGCAGACCAGAGGTTATGCCCGGGGAGCTGTTTTTT.

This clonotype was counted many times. In DNA, the CDR3 is TGTGCCAGCAGCCCTACAAGTTCTCAAACCCTTCCCCACGAGCAGTACTTC. Its translation: CASSPTSSQTLPHEQYF. This chain uses TRBV7-2 with TRBJ2-7; D unclear. The CDR3 runs to 17 residues. V was clipped by 5 bases and J by 5 bases, with 25 bases between them. In germline, CDR1 is SGHTA, CDR2 FQGNSA.

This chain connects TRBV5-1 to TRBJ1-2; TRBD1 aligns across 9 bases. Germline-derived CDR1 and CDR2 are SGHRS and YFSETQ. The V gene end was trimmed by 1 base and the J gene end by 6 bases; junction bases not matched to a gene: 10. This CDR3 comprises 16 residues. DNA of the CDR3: TGCGCCAGCAGCTTGCCCACCGGGACAGGGTTGAATGGCTACACCTTC. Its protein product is CASSLPTGTGLNGYTF.

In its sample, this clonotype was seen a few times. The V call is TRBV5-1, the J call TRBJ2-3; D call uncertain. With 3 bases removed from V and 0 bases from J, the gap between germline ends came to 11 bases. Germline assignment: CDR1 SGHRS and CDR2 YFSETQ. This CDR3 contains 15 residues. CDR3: CASSSPLRSTDTQYF. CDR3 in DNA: TGCGCCAGCAGCTCCCCCTTGAGAAGCACAGATACGCAGTATTTT.

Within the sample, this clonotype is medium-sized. CDR3 DNA: TGTGCCAGCAGCGTAGGATCTCTGGGCGGTTTAATCAATGAGCAGTTCTTC. Translation gives CASSVGSLGGLINEQFF. The chain links TRBV9 to TRBJ2-1, with D hard to call. Germline V lookup: CDR1 SGDLS, CDR2 YYNGEE. The CDR3 is 17 residues long. V was cut by 0 bases and J by 6 bases, with 19 bases left in between.

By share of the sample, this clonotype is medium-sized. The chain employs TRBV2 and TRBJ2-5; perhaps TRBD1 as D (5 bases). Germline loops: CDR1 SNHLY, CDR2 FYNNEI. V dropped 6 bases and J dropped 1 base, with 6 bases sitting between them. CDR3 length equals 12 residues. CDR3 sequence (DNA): TGTGCCAGCAGGGGGCCCCAAGAGACCCAGTACTTC. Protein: CASRGPQETQYF.